The rows below give T cell receptor beta chains drawn from one sample of a study of blood T cell repertoires in COVID-19. The method was immunoSEQ multiplex PCR; TCRdb's version includes in-frame clones alone and lacks a portion of them. The table includes hundreds of thousands of clones, about 82% detected once. Source material: peripheral blood. The receptors shown here come from a woman aged 45-65 years with active or convalescent COVID-19. Each CDR3 is given with its conserved first and last residue. Clone size is given for some rows only: seen once, a few or many times, or a class if the clone is expanded.

V: TRBV11-2; size: NA; CDR3: CASGGLAGVDEQFF
V: TRBV27; size: NA; CDR3: CASRRGTSGDSYEQYF
V: TRBV7-8; size: NA; CDR3: CASSALTGKKGQPQHF
V: TRBV9; size: once; CDR3: CASSPRGSFREQFF
V: TRBV18; size: NA; CDR3: CASSLAQSNEQFF
V: TRBV19; size: NA; CDR3: CASSPGTGPATNEKLFF
V: TRBV18; size: NA; CDR3: CASSELGGGNQPQHF
V: TRBV2; size: NA; CDR3: CASSEGRRTVNEKLFF
V: TRBV9; size: NA; CDR3: CASSVRSGGYNEQFF
V: TRBV7-8; size: NA; CDR3: CASSLEWGTSGVKETQYF
V: TRBV10-3; size: NA; CDR3: CAISEGDRGWGADGYTF
V: TRBV4-2; size: NA; CDR3: CASSQGSGIGNQPQHF
V: TRBV5-1; size: NA; CDR3: CASSPGQTTDTQYF
V: TRBV6-4; size: NA; CDR3: CASSNTGLYNEQFF
V: TRBV2; size: NA; CDR3: CASSEAQGGAKPQHF
V: TRBV19; size: NA; CDR3: CASSASGSSYEQYF
V: TRBV6-4; size: NA; CDR3: CASSWNGIGTDTQYF
V: TRBV18; size: NA; CDR3: CASSSATGTTGNTIYF
V: TRBV27; size: once; CDR3: CASSLILAGGGTDTQYF
V: TRBV5-1; size: NA; CDR3: CASSLGQGRGNTEAFF
V: TRBV28; size: NA; CDR3: CASSPRANSPLHF
V: TRBV9; size: NA; CDR3: CASSVGQSEQFF
V: TRBV24-1; size: once; CDR3: CATSDSSLNQPQHF
V: TRBV5-1; size: NA; CDR3: CASSLVAAGGYEQYF
V: TRBV10-3; size: NA; CDR3: CAISPSSYEQYF
V: TRBV28; size: NA; CDR3: CASYEREKDTQYF
V: TRBV6-5; size: NA; CDR3: CASSTGVYEQYF
V: TRBV21-1; size: NA; CDR3: CASSKGDGRMDTQYF
V: TRBV5-1; size: once; CDR3: CASSLGALAGDAVETQYF
V: TRBV9; size: NA; CDR3: CASSVDGDSRRSPLHF
V: TRBV11-2; size: NA; CDR3: CASSLGGQGAREQYF
V: TRBV9; size: NA; CDR3: CASSAATSGQETQYF
V: TRBV5-6; size: once; CDR3: CASSLASGDYGYTF
V: TRBV4-1; size: NA; CDR3: CASSPRTGGPDEQFF
V: TRBV29-1; size: NA; CDR3: CSVLLSGGNQPQHF
V: TRBV5-1; size: once; CDR3: CASSGTTGYGYTF
V: TRBV7-9; size: NA; CDR3: CASSSPSAGPTSPHNEQFF
V: TRBV30; size: once; CDR3: CAWVLAGGSFGSEQYF
V: TRBV4-1; size: NA; CDR3: CASSQEDYTGELFF
V: TRBV19; size: NA; CDR3: CASSRDRGSSPLHF
V: TRBV28; size: NA; CDR3: CASSSTNTGELFF
V: TRBV24-1; size: NA; CDR3: CATSDLRGKGYNEQFF
V: TRBV4-2; size: few; CDR3: CASSRRDFVSGNTIYF
V: TRBV5-1; size: NA; CDR3: CASSLGFRTGDEQFF
V: TRBV19; size: NA; CDR3: CASSIIGTSATDTQYF
V: TRBV18; size: NA; CDR3: CASSPSLGRVMYEQFF
V: TRBV27; size: NA; CDR3: CASSPLLGHRRHF
V: TRBV11-2; size: NA; CDR3: CASSLAVGINTEAFF
V: TRBV2; size: NA; CDR3: CASRTGTSGEQFF
V: TRBV4-2; size: NA; CDR3: CASSQPTSGGYNEQFF
V: TRBV11-3; size: NA; CDR3: CASSPGQGTDTQYF
V: TRBV5-1; size: NA; CDR3: CASSLDGTGAEKLFF
V: TRBV5-4; size: NA; CDR3: CASSYPGTSGHNEQFF
V: TRBV7-2; size: once; CDR3: CASSPARSLEKLFF
V: TRBV28; size: NA; CDR3: CASSLGLAGSYNEQFF
V: TRBV18; size: NA; CDR3: CASSLGLPGYSGANVLTF